This entry describes one T cell receptor (beta chain). This sample was included in a study of T cell changes during pregnancy in multiple sclerosis. The CDR3 is 18 residues long. Germline assignment: CDR1 MNHEY and CDR2 SMNVEV (reference sequence). The trim removed 4 bases at V and 3 bases at J, leaving 13 bases unmatched. Some clones are missing from TCRdb's copy, which holds only in-frame ones; the method was immunoSEQ multiplex PCR. Among over 35,000 clones, 85% to 95% were seen once, and the ten largest hold about 0.39%. The rearrangement links TRBV27 to TRBJ2-7; 12 bases map to TRBD2. Source: CD4+ T cells from peripheral blood mononuclear cells, taken in the second trimester of pregnancy. The TCR originated in a female donor with multiple sclerosis, enrolled in a pregnancy study. The CDR3 nucleotides are TGTGCCAGCAGTTCCCGACTAGCGGGAGTAAGAGGGAGCTACGAGCAGTACTTC. It translates to CASSSRLAGVRGSYEQYF.